This TCR beta chain came from a study of CD8 T cells in Susac syndrome. In the study overall: The sequenced Susac syndrome patients included five or six who had clinically active disease and roughly eight who were in remission.

As regards this clonotype: Its antigen is currently unknown.

cDNA came from roughly 0.53 to 1 ug RNA primed by random hexamers. TCRdb passed the immunoSEQ multiplex PCR reads through MiXCR, listing each CDR3 protein once. Of about 120,000 distinct CDR3 sequences listed, over 90% are singletons. Sequencing of TCR beta was carried out in blood CD8+ and CD4+ T cells. Study-level points and caveats: In Susac syndrome, CD4+ T cell repertoires lacked any clonal expansion.

What was sequenced was CD4+ T cells from PBMCs. The TCR originated in a human donor with Susac syndrome.

The chain's CDR3 is CASSVGDLPYEQYF. CDR3 nucleotides: TGTGCCAGCAGCGTAGGGGATTTACCCTACGAGCAGTACTTC. V and J are TRBV9 and TRBJ2-7; D not certain. Germline V lookup: CDR1 SGDLS, CDR2 YYNGEE. The CDR3 covers 14 residues. V gave up 0 bases and J gave up 2 bases, with 9 bases separating them.